The 14 T cell receptor beta chains listed next were all sequenced from one sample in a study of Ad26.COV2.S vaccination and SARS-CoV-2 variants. As for treatment: some 20 received Ad26.COV2.S at low or high dose, single or two shots; 5 received placebo; per-sample allocation not given. Vaccine and placebo recipients were sampled on day 63 after the first injection. The table came from immunoSEQ multiplex PCR; TCRdb's copy has only in-frame clones and leaves some out. The sample has about 680,000 clones; approximately 88% are singletons. This sample comprised peripheral blood, obtained in a trial of Ad26.COV2.S vaccine versus placebo. Receptor source: a person aged 18-65 years who received the Ad26.COV2.S COVID-19 vaccine or a placebo.

This chain links TRBV6-5 with TRBJ2-1; perhaps D is TRBD1 or TRBD2 (5 bases each). Germline CDR1 reads MNHEY; CDR2 reads SVGAGI. With 5 bases removed from V and 9 bases from J, the gap between germline ends came to 14 bases. This CDR3 has 13 residues. This CDR3 is CASSPMGETEQFF. The CDR3 DNA follows: TGTGCCAGCAGTCCTATGGGGGAGACTGAGCAGTTCTTC.

The chain uses TRBV15 and TRBJ1-5; 8 positions match TRBD1. Germline V gene data show CDR1 as LNHNV and CDR2 as YYDKDF (reference sequence). The CDR3 sequence is 16 residues long. V lost 5 bases to trimming and J lost 6 bases; unmatched junction nucleotides: 12. The CDR3 spells CATSPGQVGVGQPQHF. In DNA, the CDR3 is TGTGCCACCAGCCCGGGACAGGTTGGGGTCGGTCAGCCCCAGCATTTT.

The chain uses TRBV3-1 (or the pseudogene TRBV3-2) and TRBJ2-7; D may match TRBD1 or TRBD2 (5 bases each). The V and J ends lost 1 base and 3 bases respectively, with 22 bases between them. In germline, CDR1 is LGHDT, CDR2 YNNKEL (reference sequence). The CDR3 sequence is 18 residues long. The CDR3 here is CASSQVTRARDGHYEQYF. CDR3 DNA: TGTGCCAGCAGCCAAGTGACCCGCGCTCGGGACGGGCACTACGAGCAGTACTTC.

The chain recombines TRBV10-3 with TRBJ1-2, with D unclear. This CDR3 has 15 amino acids. Trimming removed 3 bases from V and 7 bases from J, with 18 bases in between. CDR1 and CDR2 from the germline V gene are ENHRY and SYGVKD. In DNA form, the CDR3 reads TGTGCCATCAGTGAAGAGTTAGTACAGAGACTTGGCTACACCTTC. Translation gives CAISEELVQRLGYTF.

A note on this clone: The sample contains more than one DNA sequence encoding this CDR3. The chain links TRBV2 to TRBJ2-5; D gene uncertain. Germline CDR1 reads SNHLY; CDR2 reads FYNNEI. This CDR3 contains 12 residues. Trimming stripped 4 bases from V and 2 bases from J, with 5 bases between. The CDR3 is CASSVRQETQYF. CDR3 DNA sequence: TGTGCCAGCAGTGTCCGACAAGAGACCCAGTACTTC.

This chain joins TRBV12-5 and TRBJ1-5, with D tentatively TRBD1 (6 bases). Looked up from germline, CDR1 is LGHNT and CDR2 is FRNRAP. V was trimmed by 5 bases and J by 3 bases, leaving 11 bases between them. This CDR3 is built from 14 residues. This CDR3 is CASGPGQTNQPQHF. The DNA for the CDR3 is TGTGCTAGTGGTCCTGGACAGACCAATCAGCCCCAGCATTTT.

A word on this clone: Other DNA sequences of this sample code for an identical CDR3. This rearrangement joins TRBV5-1 to TRBJ2-3, with a weak D call TRBD1 (6 bases). Germline V gives CDR1 SGHRS, CDR2 YFSETQ. Deletions cut 1 base from V and 6 bases from J, with 9 bases between. The CDR3 is 13 residues long. The DNA of the CDR3 is TGCGCCAGCAGCTTGACAGGGCCCGATACGCAGTATTTT. It encodes CASSLTGPDTQYF.

This chain connects TRBV30 to TRBJ2-5, with D possibly TRBD2 on 6 matching bases. V lost 5 bases to trimming and J lost 7 bases, with 23 bases between them. The CDR3 is 15 amino acids. The germline gives CDR1 GTSNPN, CDR2 SVGIG (reference sequence). CDR3 in amino acids: CAWFSENLKGGTQYF. The CDR3 coding sequence is TGTGCCTGGTTTTCGGAGAATCTGAAGGGAGGGACCCAGTACTTC.

This clone has a count of ten or more. V usage is TRBV7-9 and J usage is TRBJ1-2, with TRBD1 as a possible D gene (6 bases). Germline assignment: CDR1 SEHNR and CDR2 FQNEAQ (reference sequence). The ends were cut back, 5 bases at V and 2 bases at J, with 9 bases in the middle. The CDR3 sequence is 13 residues long. The CDR3 loop is CASSHGQNYGYTF. The CDR3 DNA is TGTGCCAGCAGCCACGGACAGAACTATGGCTACACCTTC.

The rearrangement joins TRBV27 to TRBJ1-6, with D unclear. The V gene's germline CDR1 is MNHEY and CDR2 SMNVEV (reference sequence). Trimming stripped 2 bases from V and 7 bases from J, with 12 bases between. The CDR3 runs to 15 residues. The CDR3 loop reads CASSLTGLSNSPLHF. DNA for the CDR3: TGTGCCAGCAGTTTAACCGGACTTTCGAATTCACCCCTCCACTTT.

The chain uses TRBV10-3 and TRBJ1-6; possible D gene TRBD1, 5 bases. Germline values: CDR1 ENHRY, CDR2 SYGVKD. This CDR3 has 16 residues. Trimming removed 6 bases at V and 0 bases at J, with 12 bases between. The CDR3 spells CAIRAQVPSYNSPLHF. Written as DNA, the CDR3 is TGTGCCATCAGGGCACAGGTCCCCTCCTATAATTCACCCCTCCACTTT.

V gene TRBV15 combines with J gene TRBJ2-7; D not resolved. There are 14 residues in the CDR3. Germline values: CDR1 LNHNV, CDR2 YYDKDF (reference sequence). Trimming cost V 0 bases and J 2 bases, with 8 bases left between them. CDR3 in amino acids: CATSRDWAAYEQYF. CDR3 coding DNA: TGTGCCACCAGCAGAGACTGGGCAGCCTACGAGCAGTACTTC.

This clone came up once. The chain links TRBV5-1 to TRBJ2-5; maybe TRBD1 (6 bases). This CDR3 spans 14 amino acids. Between the trimmed V and J ends, which lost 0 bases and 5 bases, there was a span of 11 bases. The V gene's germline CDR1 is SGHRS and CDR2 YFSETQ. The CDR3 is CASSLDRALETQYF. DNA for the CDR3: TGCGCCAGCAGCTTGGACAGGGCATTGGAGACCCAGTACTTC.

This rearrangement joins TRBV20-1 to TRBJ2-1; D tentatively reads TRBD1 or TRBD2 (5 bases each). Per germline, CDR1 DFQATT and CDR2 SNEGSKA (reference sequence). CDR3 length: 14 residues. Trimming stripped 3 bases from V and 6 bases from J, with 15 bases between. Here the CDR3 DNA reads TGCAGTGCTAGTGGGCAGGGAGATGCCAATGAGCAGTTCTTC. Translated: CSASGQGDANEQFF.